A single sample is the source of the 27 T cell receptor beta chains below, sequenced in a study of blood T cell repertoires in COVID-19. This table comes from immunoSEQ multiplex PCR, and its TCRdb copy is limited to in-frame clones, with some not included. Found here are roughly 380,000 clones, about 90% of them singletons; the top ten hold 1% to 1.5%. Sequencing input: PBMCs or T cells enriched from blood (not recorded which). These receptors came from a young man who had recovered from COVID-19.

This chain connects TRBV10-1 to TRBJ1-6; the D is unclear. The V and J ends lost 0 bases and 9 bases respectively, with 12 bases between them. Germline-derived CDR1 and CDR2 are WNHNN and SYGVQD (reference sequence). The CDR3 covers 15 residues. For the CDR3, the DNA is TGCGCCAGCAGTGAGTCAACCCTGAGCGGTTCACCCCTCCACTTT. It codes for CASSESTLSGSPLHF.

The gene calls are TRBV10-3 and TRBJ2-7; 8 bases line up with TRBD1. Germline loops: CDR1 ENHRY, CDR2 SYGVKD. After removal of 0 bases from V and 5 bases from J, the junction contained 3 bases not matched to a gene. The CDR3 covers 14 residues. The CDR3 loop is CAISESTGEDEQYF. The CDR3 nucleotides are TGTGCCATCAGTGAGTCGACAGGGGAGGACGAGCAGTACTTC.

The V and J genes are TRBV5-1 and TRBJ2-1; 7 bases map to TRBD1. Germline loops: CDR1 SGHRS, CDR2 YFSETQ. This CDR3 spans 17 amino acids. J was trimmed by 0 bases and V by 2 bases; bases with no gene match: 8. This CDR3 is CASSFGSRGSSYNEQFF. CDR3 nucleotide sequence: TGCGCCAGCAGCTTTGGGTCCAGGGGGAGCTCCTACAATGAGCAGTTCTTC.

CDR3 in amino acids: CASSLAPDSYNEQFF. In DNA, the CDR3 is TGTGCCAGCAGCTTGGCTCCAGACTCCTACAATGAGCAGTTCTTC. V and J are TRBV5-6 and TRBJ2-1; unclear D gene. The CDR3 extends over 15 amino acids. Germline V gene lookup returns CDR1 SGHDT and CDR2 YYEEEE. V was shortened by 0 bases and J by 0 bases, with 7 bases between the two germline ends.

In the case of this clone: Other DNA sequences from this sample encode an identical CDR3 as well. The rearrangement links TRBV9 to TRBJ2-5; TRBD1 is a possible D gene (6 bases). The V gene's germline CDR1 is SGDLS and CDR2 YYNGEE. CDR3 size: 14 residues. V dropped 0 bases and J dropped 2 bases, with 8 bases sitting between them. This CDR3 reads CASSVGQGQETQYF. The CDR3 DNA reads as TGTGCCAGCAGCGTAGGGCAGGGGCAAGAGACCCAGTACTTC.

This clone was seen a few times. J is TRBJ1-1 and V is TRBV27; tentative D call: TRBD1 (5 bases). Per germline, CDR1 MNHEY and CDR2 SMNVEV (reference sequence). The CDR3 consists of 14 residues. Trimming cost V 4 bases and J 3 bases, with 12 bases left between them. The CDR3 loop is CASSSLDTYTEAFF. CDR3 nucleotides: TGTGCCAGCAGTTCCTTGGACACTTACACTGAAGCTTTCTTT.

The chain uses TRBV10-3 and TRBJ2-7; 8 bases align to TRBD1. Trimming removed 6 bases from V and 0 bases from J; junction bases left unmatched: 4. The CDR3 sequence is 14 residues long. Looked up from germline, CDR1 is ENHRY and CDR2 is SYGVKD. The CDR3 reads CAIRDRGDSYEQYF. In DNA form, the CDR3 reads TGTGCCATCAGAGACAGGGGAGACTCCTACGAGCAGTACTTC.

The chain recombines TRBV12-3 or TRBV12-4 with TRBJ2-2; D gene uncertain. Trimming took off 4 bases at V and 8 bases at J, with 11 bases between the two ends. CDR3 length: 13 residues. CDR3 sequence reads: CASSSLVTGELFF. Written as DNA, the CDR3 is TGTGCCAGCAGTTCCCTCGTAACAGGGGAGCTGTTTTTT.

In this sample, this clone turned up a few times. The DNA for the CDR3 is TGTGCCAGCAGCCAAGGAAGACAGGGATACTCTGGAAACACCATATATTTT. This encodes CASSQGRQGYSGNTIYF. The chain recombines TRBV14 with TRBJ1-3, with 7 bases matching TRBD1. Germline CDR1 is SGHDN and CDR2 is FVKESK. V trimming: 1 base; J trimming: 0 bases; junction bases outside the gene matches: 6. This CDR3 spans 17 amino acids.

This clone was detected only a few times. The genes are TRBV27 and TRBJ1-1; 9 nucleotides align to TRBD1. After removal of 7 bases from V and 4 bases from J, the junction contained 4 bases not matched to a gene. CDR1 is MNHEY and CDR2 is SMNVEV in the germline V gene (reference sequence). CDR3 length: 13 residues. The CDR3 DNA follows: TGTGCCAGCATTAGGACAGGGGCCACTGAAGCTTTCTTT. Amino acids: CASIRTGATEAFF.

This rearrangement joins TRBV4-1 to TRBJ1-3; D is undetermined. V lost 4 bases and J lost 0, with 10 bases in between. The germline gives CDR1 MGHRA, CDR2 YSYEKL. CDR3 size: 15 residues. The CDR3 loop reads CASSRVQDSGNTIYF. The CDR3, as DNA: TGCGCCAGCAGCCGGGTCCAGGACTCTGGAAACACCATATATTTT.

The chain couples TRBV27 to TRBJ2-7; TRBD1 agrees at 7 bases. Looked up from germline, CDR1 is MNHEY and CDR2 is SMNVEV (reference sequence). CDR3 size: 15 residues. With V trimmed by 0 bases and J by 2 bases, 4 bases remained unmatched. CDR3 sequence: CASSLSRGRPYEQYF. CDR3 bases: TGTGCCAGCAGTTTATCGAGGGGGCGACCCTACGAGCAGTACTTC.

This clone was detected once. J is TRBJ2-3 and V is TRBV5-1, with a weak D call TRBD2 (5 bases). Trimming left V 4 bases short and J 0 bases short, with 12 bases between. The CDR3 has 15 amino acids. Germline CDR1 is SGHRS and CDR2 is YFSETQ. CDR3: CASSPNGDSTDTQYF. The CDR3 DNA reads TGCGCCAGCAGCCCTAACGGGGATAGCACAGATACGCAGTATTTT.

This chain joins TRBV2 and TRBJ1-3; tentatively, D is TRBD1 (6 bases). V gave up 3 bases and J gave up 2 bases, with 11 bases separating them. Germline CDR1 is SNHLY and CDR2 is FYNNEI. This CDR3 spans 15 amino acids. This chain's CDR3 is CASSERGNPGNTIYF. CDR3 bases: TGTGCCAGCAGTGAGAGGGGGAACCCTGGAAACACCATATATTTT.

J is TRBJ1-1 and V is TRBV9; 7 nucleotides agree with TRBD1. Germline assignment: CDR1 SGDLS and CDR2 YYNGEE. The CDR3 sequence is 15 residues long. V lost 4 bases and J lost 8; bases outside the gene matches: 14. This chain's CDR3 is CASSPAGQVYGEAFF. Here the CDR3 DNA reads TGTGCCAGCAGCCCCGCCGGACAGGTTTACGGAGAAGCTTTCTTT.

This chain links TRBV15 with TRBJ1-2; TRBD1 matches 9 bases. This CDR3 region has 13 residues. Germline CDR1 LNHNV, CDR2 YYDKDF (reference sequence). Trimming removed 10 bases from V and 2 bases from J; junction bases left unmatched: 5. CDR3 nucleotide sequence: TGTGCCATCGGGACAGGGAACAACTATGGCTACACCTTC. Translating it yields CAIGTGNNYGYTF. The full variable domain, in which reference TRBV15 and TRBJ1-2 provide the parts outside the CDR3, is DAMVIQNPRYQVTQFGKPVTLSCSQTLNHNVMYWYQQKSSQAPKLLFHYYDKDFNNEADTPDNFQSRRPNTSFCFLDIRSPGLGDTAMYLCAIGTGNNYGYTFGSGTRLTVV.

This clone appeared once. This sequence joins TRBV12-3 or TRBV12-4 and TRBJ1-6; D gene uncertain. Trimming pared 7 bases from V and 8 bases from J, leaving 12 bases between. The CDR3 is 13 amino acids. CDR3 protein: CASTQLRDSPLHF. The CDR3 DNA reads TGTGCCAGCACCCAACTCCGGGATTCACCCCTCCACTTT.

The chain uses TRBV6-2 or TRBV6-3 and TRBJ2-4; maybe TRBD1 (5 bases). CDR1 and CDR2 (germline): MNHEY, SVGEGT. The CDR3 consists of 14 residues. Trimming pared 2 bases from V and 4 bases from J, leaving 9 bases between. CDR3 nucleotide sequence: TGTGCCAGCAGTTACCCGGCAGGGAAAAACATTCAGTACTTC. Encoded protein: CASSYPAGKNIQYF.

V is TRBV19 and J is TRBJ1-1; 10 bases map to TRBD1. The CDR3 has 12 residues. Germline V gene data show CDR1 as LNHDA and CDR2 as SQIVND (reference sequence). Losses at the gene ends were 4 bases for V and 11 bases for J; bases not matched to a gene: 4. The CDR3 coding sequence is TGTGCCAGTAGTAAGGACAGGGGGGGCGCTTTCTTT. The encoded protein is CASSKDRGGAFF.

The chain carries TRBV19 and TRBJ1-2, with unresolved D. Trimming shortened V by 3 bases and J by 0 bases, and 11 bases separated the two germline ends. Per the germline V gene, CDR1 is LNHDA and CDR2 is SQIVND (reference sequence). The CDR3 covers 15 residues. CDR3 sequence (DNA): TGTGCCAGTAGTATTTCGGCAGGTACTAACTATGGCTACACCTTC. It translates to CASSISAGTNYGYTF. Full variable domain (rest looked up from reference TRBV19 and TRBJ1-2): DGGITQSPKYLFRKEGQNVTLSCEQNLNHDAMYWYRQDPGQGLRLIYYSQIVNDFQKGDIAEGYSVSREKKESFPLTVTSAQKNPTAFYLCASSISAGTNYGYTFGSGTRLTVV.

The chain has TRBV30 and TRBJ1-6; no reliable D call. V was trimmed by 3 bases and J by 4 bases, leaving 7 bases between them. CDR3 size: 13 residues. Germline CDR1 and CDR2: GTSNPN and SVGIG (reference sequence). The CDR3 spells CAWRPGYNSPLHF. The CDR3 DNA sequence: TGTGCCTGGAGGCCGGGGTATAATTCACCCCTCCACTTT.

This clone was seen a few times. This chain connects TRBV28 to TRBJ1-6; 7 bases are a match to TRBD1. With 2 bases clipped from V and 10 bases from J, the junction kept 17 bases outside the gene matches. Germline V CDR1 and CDR2: MDHEN, SYDVKM. The CDR3 is 18 amino acids. The CDR3 bases are TGTGCCAGCAGTTTACCGGGCTCCTGGGGGCAGGGGGGATCACCCCTCCACTTT. Protein product: CASSLPGSWGQGGSPLHF.

The J gene is TRBJ1-1, the V gene TRBV27, with D perhaps matching TRBD1 (5 bases). Germline loops: CDR1 MNHEY, CDR2 SMNVEV (reference sequence). With 5 bases removed from V and 6 bases from J, the gap between germline ends came to 7 bases. The length of the CDR3 is 11 residues. CDR3 nucleotide sequence: TGTGCCAGCAGTCGGGACTCTGAAGCTTTCTTT. Protein product: CASSRDSEAFF.

The chain has TRBV7-2 and TRBJ1-5; 7 bases match TRBD1. The CDR3 contains 15 residues. Trimming removed 6 bases from V and 5 bases from J; junction bases left unmatched: 10. Germline assignment: CDR1 SGHTA and CDR2 FQGNSA. For the CDR3, the DNA is TGTGCCAGCAGAAAAGACAGGGCTTTCCATCAGCCCCAGCATTTT. It codes for CASRKDRAFHQPQHF.

The rearrangement links TRBV9 to TRBJ2-3; no firm D call. CDR1 and CDR2 (germline): SGDLS, YYNGEE. Trimming stripped 4 bases from V and 7 bases from J, with 10 bases between. The CDR3 is 12 residues long. The CDR3 protein is CASSPLEYTQYF. CDR3 in DNA: TGTGCCAGCAGCCCCCTGGAGTATACGCAGTATTTT.

This clone was found once. This chain connects TRBV12-3 or TRBV12-4 to TRBJ1-1, with D maybe TRBD1 (5 bases). V shed 3 bases and J shed 3 bases, with 8 bases lying between them. The CDR3 loop spans 13 amino acids. CDR3 DNA sequence: TGTGCCAGCAGTTTTGGGGCGTACACTGAAGCTTTCTTT. It codes for CASSFGAYTEAFF.

A word on this clone: The sample holds other DNA sequences that translate to the same CDR3. The rearrangement joins TRBV5-1 to TRBJ2-7; TRBD2 is a possible D gene (5 bases). The germline CDR1 and CDR2 sequences are SGHRS and YFSETQ. Trimming removed 3 bases at V and 0 bases at J, with 10 bases between. The CDR3 extends over 14 amino acids. The CDR3 spells CASSSGTSSYEQYF. Here the CDR3 DNA reads TGCGCCAGCAGCTCAGGAACTAGCTCCTACGAGCAGTACTTC.